Ten or more counts support the clone carrying this T cell receptor (beta chain). The antigen is undetermined. On the day of bone marrow donation, the related graft donor provided peripheral blood. V was shortened by 3 bases and J by 4 bases, with 4 bases between the two germline ends. This CDR3 comprises 11 residues. From germline, CDR1 is DFQATT and CDR2 SNEGSKA (reference sequence). This sample was included in a study of T cells after posttransplantation cyclophosphamide. Study-wide points: Donor CD8+ memory clones often dominated recipient blood repertoires at later times. Tissue-infiltrating T cells from skin or gut overlapped little with blood T cells. Recipient CMV seropositivity and CMV reactivation strongly tracked TRB clonality.

Produced via immunoSEQ multiplex PCR; TCRdb's table is partial and in-frame only. The specimen has over 35,000 clones, none found just once. The receptor's source is a man in his forties or fifties in good health, CMV-negative, and a related stem cell transplant donor. The sequenced sample was PBMCs. The J gene is TRBJ1-3, the V gene TRBV20-1, with D unclear. The CDR3 here is CSARRGNTIYF. CDR3 sequence (DNA): TGCAGTGCTAGGAGGGGAAACACCATATATTTT.